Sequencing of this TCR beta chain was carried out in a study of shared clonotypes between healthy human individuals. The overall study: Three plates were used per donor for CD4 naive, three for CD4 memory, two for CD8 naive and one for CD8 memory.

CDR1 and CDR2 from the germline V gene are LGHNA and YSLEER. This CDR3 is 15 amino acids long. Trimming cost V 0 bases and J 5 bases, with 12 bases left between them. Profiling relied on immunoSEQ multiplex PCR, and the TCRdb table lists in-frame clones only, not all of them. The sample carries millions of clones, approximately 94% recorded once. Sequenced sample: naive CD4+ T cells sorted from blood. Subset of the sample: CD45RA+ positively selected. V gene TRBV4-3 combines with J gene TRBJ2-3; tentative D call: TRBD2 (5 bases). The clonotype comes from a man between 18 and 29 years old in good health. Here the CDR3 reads CASSQERAGGDTQYF. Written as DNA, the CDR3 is TGCGCCAGCAGCCAAGAGAGGGCAGGCGGAGATACGCAGTATTTT.